The TCR beta chain under discussion was sequenced for a study of T cells in Graves' hyperthyroidism and ophthalmopathy. Amplified regions were TCR beta CDR3 sequences from RNA transcripts. The TCR CDR3 was amplified in a first-round RT-PCR using the HTBI primer set. MiXCR, run by TCRdb on the multiplex PCR reads, gives a single entry per CDR3 protein. The sample holds some 400,000 distinct CDR3 sequences, around 13% seen once. This CDR3 is 16 amino acids long. The V gene's germline CDR1 is MNHEY and CDR2 SVGEGT. This clonotype was detected a few times. Sequence at one end of the junction differs from germline and may be a read error.

Sequenced material: blood. The clonotype was recovered from a woman aged 55-75 years with Graves' hyperthyroidism. The V call is TRBV6-2 or TRBV6-3, the J call TRBJ2-3; 13 bases are a match to TRBD2. The CDR3, as DNA: TGTGCCAGCAGTTATCAGGGACTAGCGGGGACAGATACGCAGTGTTTT. The encoded protein is CASSYQGLAGTDTQCF.